The clone carrying this TCR beta chain was seen a handful of times. Its antigen is currently unknown. Germline V lookup: CDR1 SGHDT, CDR2 YYEEEE. The J segment lost 2 bases and the V segment lost 4 bases, leaving 13 bases of the junction unmatched. This CDR3 spans 18 amino acids. TCRdb recomputed calls from the 5' RACE reads with MiXCR, one row per CDR3 protein. The sample lists some 340,000 distinct CDR3 sequences; over 8.5% were seen once. These data come from a study of T cells after yellow fever vaccination. Turning to the study itself: Any fraction with a low cell number was prepared using SMART-Seq v4 Ultra Low Input. General study findings and limits: Although the secondary response was weaker, it peaked faster, at day 5 versus 15. Post-booster repertoires contained most primary-vaccination clones again (roughly 95% CD4, 88% CD8). Abundant clonotypes from the bulk population could contaminate FACS-sorted repertoires.

The clonotype was recovered from a man younger than 30 who received the YFV17D yellow fever vaccine. Source: CD4+ T cells sorted from PBMCs, taken 45 days after the yellow fever booster vaccination. The gene calls are TRBV5-6 and TRBJ1-5; TRBD1 agrees at 9 bases. In DNA, the CDR3 is TGTGCCAGCAGCACCGGGACAGGGAAGGCATATGGCAATCAGCCCCAGCATTTT. This sequence encodes CASSTGTGKAYGNQPQHF.